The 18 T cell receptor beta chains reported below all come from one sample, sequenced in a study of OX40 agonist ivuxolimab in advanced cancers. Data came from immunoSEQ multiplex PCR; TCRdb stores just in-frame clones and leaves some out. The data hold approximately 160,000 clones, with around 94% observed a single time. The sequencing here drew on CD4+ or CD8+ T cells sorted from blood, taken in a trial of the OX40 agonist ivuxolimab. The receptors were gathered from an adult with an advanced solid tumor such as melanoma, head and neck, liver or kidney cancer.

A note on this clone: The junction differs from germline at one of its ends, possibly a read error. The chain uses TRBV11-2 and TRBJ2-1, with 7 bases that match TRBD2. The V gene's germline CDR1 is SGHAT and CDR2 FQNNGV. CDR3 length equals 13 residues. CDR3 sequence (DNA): TGTGCCAGCAGCGTAGACCCGGGACTAGAGCAGTTCTTC. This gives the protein CASSVDPGLEQFF.

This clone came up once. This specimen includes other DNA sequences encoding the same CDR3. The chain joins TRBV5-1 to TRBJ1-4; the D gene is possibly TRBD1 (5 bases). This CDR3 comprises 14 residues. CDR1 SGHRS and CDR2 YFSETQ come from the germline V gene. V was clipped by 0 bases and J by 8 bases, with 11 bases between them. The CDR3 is CASSLAGTREKLFF. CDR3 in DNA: TGCGCCAGCAGCTTGGCAGGGACTAGGGAAAAACTGTTTTTT.

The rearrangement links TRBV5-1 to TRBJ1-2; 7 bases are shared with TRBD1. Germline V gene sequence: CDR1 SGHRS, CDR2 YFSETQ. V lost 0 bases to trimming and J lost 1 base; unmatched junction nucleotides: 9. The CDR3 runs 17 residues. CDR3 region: CASSLGTGANLNYGYTF. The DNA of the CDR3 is TGCGCCAGCAGCTTGGGAACAGGGGCAAACCTTAACTATGGCTACACCTTC.

The CDR3 protein is CASSPGVSTDTQYF. DNA for the CDR3: TGTGCCAGCAGCCCAGGGGTATCCACAGATACGCAGTATTTT. The chain is built from TRBV7-9 and TRBJ2-3, with TRBD1 as a possible D gene (6 bases). The V gene's germline CDR1 is SEHNR and CDR2 FQNEAQ (reference sequence). The V and J ends lost 5 bases and 2 bases respectively, with 11 bases between them. The CDR3 sequence is 14 residues long.

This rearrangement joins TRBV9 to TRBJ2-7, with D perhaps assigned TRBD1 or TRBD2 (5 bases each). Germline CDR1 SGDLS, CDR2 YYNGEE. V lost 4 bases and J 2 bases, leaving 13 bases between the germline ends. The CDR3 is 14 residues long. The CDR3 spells CASSLGTPTYEQYF. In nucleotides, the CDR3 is TGTGCCAGCAGCCTTGGGACGCCGACCTACGAGCAGTACTTC.

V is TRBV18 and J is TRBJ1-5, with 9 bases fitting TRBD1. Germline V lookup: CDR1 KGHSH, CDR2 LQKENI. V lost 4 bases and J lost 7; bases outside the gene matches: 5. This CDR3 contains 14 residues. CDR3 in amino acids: CASSQTGGSQPQHF. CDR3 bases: TGTGCCAGCTCACAAACAGGGGGCAGCCAGCCCCAGCATTTT.

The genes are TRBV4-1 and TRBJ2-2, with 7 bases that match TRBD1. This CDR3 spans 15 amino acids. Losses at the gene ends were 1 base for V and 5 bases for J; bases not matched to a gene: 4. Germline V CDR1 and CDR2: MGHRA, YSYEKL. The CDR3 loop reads CASSQGPRGTGELFF. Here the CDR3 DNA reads TGCGCCAGCAGCCAAGGCCCCAGGGGGACCGGGGAGCTGTTTTTT.

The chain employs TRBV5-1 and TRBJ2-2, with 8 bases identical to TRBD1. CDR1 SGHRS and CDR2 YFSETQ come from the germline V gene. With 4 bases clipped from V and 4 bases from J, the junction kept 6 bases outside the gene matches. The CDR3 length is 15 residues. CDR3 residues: CASSQGQEATGELFF. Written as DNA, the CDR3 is TGCGCCAGCAGCCAGGGACAGGAGGCCACCGGGGAGCTGTTTTTT.

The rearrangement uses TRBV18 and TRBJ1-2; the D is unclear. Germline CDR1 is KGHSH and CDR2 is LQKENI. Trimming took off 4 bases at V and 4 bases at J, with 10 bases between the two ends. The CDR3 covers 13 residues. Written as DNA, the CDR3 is TGTGCCAGCTCACGGGCAGACTCCTATGGCTACACCTTC. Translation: CASSRADSYGYTF.

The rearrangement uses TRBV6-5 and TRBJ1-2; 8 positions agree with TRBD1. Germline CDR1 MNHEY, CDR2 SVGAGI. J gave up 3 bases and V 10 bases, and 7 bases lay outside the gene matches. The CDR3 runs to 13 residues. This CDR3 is CATRLDRDYGYTF. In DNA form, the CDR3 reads TGTGCCACCCGCCTGGACAGGGACTATGGCTACACCTTC.

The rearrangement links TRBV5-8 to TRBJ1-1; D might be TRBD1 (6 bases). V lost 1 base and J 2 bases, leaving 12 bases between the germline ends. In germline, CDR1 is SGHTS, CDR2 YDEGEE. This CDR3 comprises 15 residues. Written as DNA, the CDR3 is TGTGCCAGCAGCTTGTATCAGGGGATCAACACTGAAGCTTTCTTT. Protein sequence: CASSLYQGINTEAFF.

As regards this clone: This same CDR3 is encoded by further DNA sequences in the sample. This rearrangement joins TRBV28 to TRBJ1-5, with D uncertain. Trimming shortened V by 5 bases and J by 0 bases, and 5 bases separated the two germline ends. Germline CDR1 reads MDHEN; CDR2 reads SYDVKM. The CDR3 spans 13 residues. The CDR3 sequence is CASSTDSNQPQHF. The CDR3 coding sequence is TGTGCCAGCAGTACCGATAGCAATCAGCCCCAGCATTTT.

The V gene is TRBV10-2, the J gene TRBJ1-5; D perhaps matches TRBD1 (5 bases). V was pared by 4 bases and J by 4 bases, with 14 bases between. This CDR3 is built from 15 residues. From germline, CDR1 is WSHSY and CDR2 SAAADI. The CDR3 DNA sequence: TGCGCCAGCAGTGTGCTAGGAGAGGGGAATCAGCCCCAGCATTTT. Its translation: CASSVLGEGNQPQHF.

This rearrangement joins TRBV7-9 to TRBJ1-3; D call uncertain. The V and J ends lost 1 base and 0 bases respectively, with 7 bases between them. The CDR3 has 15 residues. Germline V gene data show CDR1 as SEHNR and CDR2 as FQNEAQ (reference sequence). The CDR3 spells CASSLVALSGNTIYF. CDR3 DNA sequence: TGTGCCAGCAGCTTAGTGGCCCTCTCTGGAAACACCATATATTTT. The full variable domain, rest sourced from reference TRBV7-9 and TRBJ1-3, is DTGVSQNPRHKITKRGQNVTFRCDPISEHNRLYWYRQTLGQGPEFLTYFQNEAQLEKSRLLSDRFSAERPKGSFSTLEIQRTEQGDSAMYLCASSLVALSGNTIYFGEGSWLTVV.

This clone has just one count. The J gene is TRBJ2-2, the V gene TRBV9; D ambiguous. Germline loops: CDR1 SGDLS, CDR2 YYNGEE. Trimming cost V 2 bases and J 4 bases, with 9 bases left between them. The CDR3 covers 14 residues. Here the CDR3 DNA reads TGTGCCAGCAGCGTGAGAGTCGGCACCGGGGAGCTGTTTTTT. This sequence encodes CASSVRVGTGELFF. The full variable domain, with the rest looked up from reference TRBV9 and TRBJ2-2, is DSGVTQTPKHLITATGQRVTLRCSPRSGDLSVYWYQQSLDQGLQFLIQYYNGEERAKGNILERFSAQQFPDLHSELNLSSLELGDSALYFCASSVRVGTGELFFGEGSRLTVL.

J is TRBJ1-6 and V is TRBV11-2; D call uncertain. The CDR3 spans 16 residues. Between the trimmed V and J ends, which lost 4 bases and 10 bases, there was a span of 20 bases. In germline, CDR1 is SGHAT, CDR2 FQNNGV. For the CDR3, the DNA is TGTGCCAGCAGCTCCGCCGGGTCTGGAGGGTACTCACCCCTCCACTTT. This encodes CASSSAGSGGYSPLHF.

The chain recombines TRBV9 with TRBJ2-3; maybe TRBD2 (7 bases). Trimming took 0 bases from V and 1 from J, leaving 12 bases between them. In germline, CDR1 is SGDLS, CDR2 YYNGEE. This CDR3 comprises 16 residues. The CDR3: CASSVVRGARTDTQYF. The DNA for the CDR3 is TGTGCCAGCAGCGTAGTTCGGGGGGCGCGCACAGATACGCAGTATTTT.

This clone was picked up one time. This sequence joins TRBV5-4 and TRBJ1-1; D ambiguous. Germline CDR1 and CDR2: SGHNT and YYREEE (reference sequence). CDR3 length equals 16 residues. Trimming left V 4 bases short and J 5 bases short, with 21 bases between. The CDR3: CASSPPRYTGGTEAFF. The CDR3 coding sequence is TGTGCCAGCAGCCCCCCGAGATACACGGGCGGGACTGAAGCTTTCTTT.